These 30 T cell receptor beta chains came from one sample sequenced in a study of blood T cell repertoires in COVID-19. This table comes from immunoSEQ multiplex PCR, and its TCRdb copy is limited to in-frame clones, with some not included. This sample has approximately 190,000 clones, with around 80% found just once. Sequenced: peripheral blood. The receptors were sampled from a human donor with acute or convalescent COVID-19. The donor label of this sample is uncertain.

This chain's CDR3 is CASLEGSHTGELFF. CDR3 nucleotides: TGTGCCAGCCTTGAGGGTTCCCACACCGGGGAGCTGTTTTTT. This chain uses TRBV3-1 (or the pseudogene TRBV3-2) with TRBJ2-2; a weak D match, TRBD2 (5 bases). The V end lost 8 bases, the J end lost 3 bases, and 13 bases lay between the germline ends. Germline assignment: CDR1 LGHDT and CDR2 YNNKEL (reference sequence). This CDR3 spans 14 amino acids.

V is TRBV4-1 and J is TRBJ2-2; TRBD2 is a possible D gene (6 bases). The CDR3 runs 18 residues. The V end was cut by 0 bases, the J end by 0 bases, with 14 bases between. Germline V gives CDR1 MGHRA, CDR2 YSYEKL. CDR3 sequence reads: CASSQDIRGSSNTGELFF. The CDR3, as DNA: TGCGCCAGCAGCCAAGATATTCGGGGGAGCTCGAACACCGGGGAGCTGTTTTTT.

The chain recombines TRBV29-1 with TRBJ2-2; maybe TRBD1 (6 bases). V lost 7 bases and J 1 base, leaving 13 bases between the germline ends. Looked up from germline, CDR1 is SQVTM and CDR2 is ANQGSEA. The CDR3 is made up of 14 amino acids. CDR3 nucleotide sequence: TGCAGCGGAACAGGGTCAAGGAACACCGGGGAGCTGTTTTTT. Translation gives CSGTGSRNTGELFF.

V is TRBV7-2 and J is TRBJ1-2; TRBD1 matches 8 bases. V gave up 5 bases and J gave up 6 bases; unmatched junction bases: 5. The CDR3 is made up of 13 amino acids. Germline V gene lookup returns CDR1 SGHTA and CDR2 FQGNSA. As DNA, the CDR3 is TGTGCCAGCAGCACGTGGACAGGGAATGGCTACACCTTC. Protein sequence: CASSTWTGNGYTF. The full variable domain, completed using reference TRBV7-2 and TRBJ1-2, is GAGVSQSPSNKVTEKGKDVELRCDPISGHTALYWYRQSLGQGLEFLIYFQGNSAPDKSGLPSDRFSAERTGGSVSTLTIQRTQQEDSAVYLCASSTWTGNGYTFGSGTRLTVV.

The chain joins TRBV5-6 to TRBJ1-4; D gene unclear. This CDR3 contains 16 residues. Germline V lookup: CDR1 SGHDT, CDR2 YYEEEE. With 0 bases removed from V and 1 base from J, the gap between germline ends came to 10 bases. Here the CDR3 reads CASSLASGGTNEKLFF. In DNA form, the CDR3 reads TGTGCCAGCAGCTTGGCCTCGGGAGGAACTAATGAAAAACTGTTTTTT.

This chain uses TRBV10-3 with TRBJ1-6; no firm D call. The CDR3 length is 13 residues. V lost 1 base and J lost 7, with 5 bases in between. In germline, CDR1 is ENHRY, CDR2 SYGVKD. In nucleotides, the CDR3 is TGTGCCATCAGTGAGTTGGAGAATTCACCCCTCCACTTT. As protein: CAISELENSPLHF.

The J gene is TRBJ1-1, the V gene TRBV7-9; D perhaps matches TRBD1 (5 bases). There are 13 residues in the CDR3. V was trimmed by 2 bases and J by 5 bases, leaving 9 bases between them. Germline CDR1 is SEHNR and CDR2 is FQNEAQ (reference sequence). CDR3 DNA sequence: TGTGCCAGCAGCTTACGGGGGGGAACTGAAGCTTTCTTT. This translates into CASSLRGGTEAFF.

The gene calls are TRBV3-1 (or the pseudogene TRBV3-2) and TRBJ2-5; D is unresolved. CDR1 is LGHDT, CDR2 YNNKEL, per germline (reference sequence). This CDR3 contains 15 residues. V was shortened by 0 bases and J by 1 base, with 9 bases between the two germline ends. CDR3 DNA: TGTGCCAGCAGCCAAGATCTGTACATCCAAGAGACCCAGTACTTC. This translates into CASSQDLYIQETQYF.

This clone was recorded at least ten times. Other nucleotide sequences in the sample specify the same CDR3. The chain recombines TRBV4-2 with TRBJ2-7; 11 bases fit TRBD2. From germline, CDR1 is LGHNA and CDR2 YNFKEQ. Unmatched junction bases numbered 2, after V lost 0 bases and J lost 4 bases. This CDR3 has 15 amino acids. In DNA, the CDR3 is TGTGCCAGCAGCCAAGATACTAGCGGGAGTTACGAGCAGTACTTC. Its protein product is CASSQDTSGSYEQYF.

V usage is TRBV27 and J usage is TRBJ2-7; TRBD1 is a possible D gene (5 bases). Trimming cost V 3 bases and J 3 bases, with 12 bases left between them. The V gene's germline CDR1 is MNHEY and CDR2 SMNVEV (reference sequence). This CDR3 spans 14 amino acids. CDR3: CASSFIGAVYEQYF. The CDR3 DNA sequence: TGTGCCAGCAGTTTCATAGGGGCTGTCTACGAGCAGTACTTC.

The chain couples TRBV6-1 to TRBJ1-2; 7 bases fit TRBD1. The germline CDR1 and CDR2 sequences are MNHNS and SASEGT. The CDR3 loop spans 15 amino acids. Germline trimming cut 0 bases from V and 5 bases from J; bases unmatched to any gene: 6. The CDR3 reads CASSEARNRGYGYTF. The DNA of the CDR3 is TGTGCCAGCAGTGAAGCGCGGAACAGGGGTTATGGCTACACCTTC.

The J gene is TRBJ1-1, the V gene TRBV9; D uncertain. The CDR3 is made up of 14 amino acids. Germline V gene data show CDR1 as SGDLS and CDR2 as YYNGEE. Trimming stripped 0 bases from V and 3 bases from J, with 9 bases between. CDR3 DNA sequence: TGTGCCAGCAGCGTAGGGGAGAGATACACTGAAGCTTTCTTT. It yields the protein CASSVGERYTEAFF.

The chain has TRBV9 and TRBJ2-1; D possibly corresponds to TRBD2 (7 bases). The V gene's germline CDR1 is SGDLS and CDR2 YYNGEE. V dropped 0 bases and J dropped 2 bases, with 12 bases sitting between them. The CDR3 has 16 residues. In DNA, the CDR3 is TGTGCCAGCAGCGTAGCGGGGAGGGGGACCTACAATGAGCAGTTCTTC. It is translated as CASSVAGRGTYNEQFF.

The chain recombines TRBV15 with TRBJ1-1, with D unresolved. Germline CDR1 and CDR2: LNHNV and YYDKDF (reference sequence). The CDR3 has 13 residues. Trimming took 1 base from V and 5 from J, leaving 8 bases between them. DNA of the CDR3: TGTGCCACCAGCAGAGGTGCGTTAACTGAAGCTTTCTTT. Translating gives CATSRGALTEAFF.

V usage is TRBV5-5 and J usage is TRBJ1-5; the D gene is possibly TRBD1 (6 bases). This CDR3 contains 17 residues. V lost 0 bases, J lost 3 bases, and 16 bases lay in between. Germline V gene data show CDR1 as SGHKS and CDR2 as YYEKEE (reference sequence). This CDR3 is CASSLVTGGQTNQPQHF. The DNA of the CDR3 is TGTGCCAGCAGCTTGGTTACCGGAGGACAGACCAATCAGCCCCAGCATTTT.

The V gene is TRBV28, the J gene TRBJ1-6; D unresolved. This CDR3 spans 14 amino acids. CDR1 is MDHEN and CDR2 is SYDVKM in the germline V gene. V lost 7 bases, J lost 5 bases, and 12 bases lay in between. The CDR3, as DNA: TGTGCCAGCACCACGAGGGAACATAATTCACCCCTCCACTTT. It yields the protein CASTTREHNSPLHF.

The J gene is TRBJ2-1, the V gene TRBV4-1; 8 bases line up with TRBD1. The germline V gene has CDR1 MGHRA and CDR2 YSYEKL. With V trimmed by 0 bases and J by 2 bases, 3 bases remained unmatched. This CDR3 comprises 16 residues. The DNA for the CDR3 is TGCGCCAGCAGCCAAGAGCGACAGGGGACCTACAATGAGCAGTTCTTC. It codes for CASSQERQGTYNEQFF.

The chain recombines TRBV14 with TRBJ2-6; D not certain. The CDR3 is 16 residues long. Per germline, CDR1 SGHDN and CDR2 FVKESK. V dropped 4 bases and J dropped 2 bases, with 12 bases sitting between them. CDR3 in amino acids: CASSPSGGTGANVLTF. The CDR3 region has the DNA TGTGCCAGCAGCCCAAGTGGTGGCACTGGGGCCAACGTCCTGACTTTC. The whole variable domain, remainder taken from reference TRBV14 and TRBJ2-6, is EAGVTQFPSHSVIEKGQTVTLRCDPISGHDNLYWYRRVMGKEIKFLLHFVKESKQDESGMPNNRFLAERTGGTYSTLKVQPAELEDSGVYFCASSPSGGTGANVLTFGAGSRLTVL.

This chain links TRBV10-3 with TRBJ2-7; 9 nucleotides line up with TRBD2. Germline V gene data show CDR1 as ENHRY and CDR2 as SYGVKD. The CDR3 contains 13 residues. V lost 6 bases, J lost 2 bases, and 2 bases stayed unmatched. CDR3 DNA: TGTGCCATCAGGCTAGCGGGAACCTACGAGCAGTACTTC. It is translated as CAIRLAGTYEQYF.

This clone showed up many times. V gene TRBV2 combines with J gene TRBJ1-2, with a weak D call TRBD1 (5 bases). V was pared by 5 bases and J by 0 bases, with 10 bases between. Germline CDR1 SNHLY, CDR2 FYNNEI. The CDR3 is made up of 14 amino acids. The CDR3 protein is CASSPWGTNYGYTF. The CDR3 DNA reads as TGTGCCAGCAGTCCCTGGGGCACTAACTATGGCTACACCTTC.

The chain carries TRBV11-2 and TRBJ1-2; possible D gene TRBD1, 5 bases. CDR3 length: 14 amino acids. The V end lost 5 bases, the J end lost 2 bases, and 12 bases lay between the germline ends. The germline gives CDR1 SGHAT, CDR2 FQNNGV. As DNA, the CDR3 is TGTGCCAGCAGCCCCTTGGGGCAGAACTATGGCTACACCTTC. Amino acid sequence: CASSPLGQNYGYTF.

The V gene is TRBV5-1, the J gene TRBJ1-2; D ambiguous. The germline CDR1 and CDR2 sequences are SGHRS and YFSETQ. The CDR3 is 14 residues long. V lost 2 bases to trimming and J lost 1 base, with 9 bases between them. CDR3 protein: CASSFADINYGYTF. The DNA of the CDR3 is TGCGCCAGCAGCTTCGCGGATATTAACTATGGCTACACCTTC.

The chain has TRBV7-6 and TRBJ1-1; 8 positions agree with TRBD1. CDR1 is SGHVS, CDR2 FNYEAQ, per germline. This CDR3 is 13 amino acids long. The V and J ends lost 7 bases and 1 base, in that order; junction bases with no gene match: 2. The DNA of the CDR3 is TGTGCCAGCAAAGGGACAGGGAACACTGAAGCTTTCTTT. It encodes CASKGTGNTEAFF.

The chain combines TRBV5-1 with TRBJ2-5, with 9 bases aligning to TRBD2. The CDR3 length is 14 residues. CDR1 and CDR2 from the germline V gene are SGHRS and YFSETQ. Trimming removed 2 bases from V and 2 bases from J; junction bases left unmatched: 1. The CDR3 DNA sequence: TGCGCCAGCAGCTTAGCGGGAGGACAAGAGACCCAGTACTTC. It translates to CASSLAGGQETQYF.

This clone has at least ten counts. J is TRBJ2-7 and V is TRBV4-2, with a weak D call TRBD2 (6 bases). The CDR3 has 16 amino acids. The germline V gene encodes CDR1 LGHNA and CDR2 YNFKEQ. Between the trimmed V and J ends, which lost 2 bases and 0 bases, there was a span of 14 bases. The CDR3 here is CASSQSGGDGSYEQYF. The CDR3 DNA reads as TGTGCCAGCAGCCAAAGTGGCGGGGACGGCTCCTACGAGCAGTACTTC.

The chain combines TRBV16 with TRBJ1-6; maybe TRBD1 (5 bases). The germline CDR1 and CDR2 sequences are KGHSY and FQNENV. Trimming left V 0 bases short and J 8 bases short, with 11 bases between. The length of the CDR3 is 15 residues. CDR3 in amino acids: CASSQSQGGYSPLHF. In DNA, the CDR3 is TGTGCCAGCAGCCAATCGCAGGGTGGTTATTCACCCCTCCACTTT.

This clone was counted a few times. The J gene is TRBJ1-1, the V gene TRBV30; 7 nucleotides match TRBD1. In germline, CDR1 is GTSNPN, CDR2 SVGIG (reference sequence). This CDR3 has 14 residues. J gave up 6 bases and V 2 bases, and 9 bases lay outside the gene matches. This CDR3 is CAWSSDRVASEAFF. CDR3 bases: TGTGCCTGGAGTTCCGACAGGGTGGCCTCTGAAGCTTTCTTT.

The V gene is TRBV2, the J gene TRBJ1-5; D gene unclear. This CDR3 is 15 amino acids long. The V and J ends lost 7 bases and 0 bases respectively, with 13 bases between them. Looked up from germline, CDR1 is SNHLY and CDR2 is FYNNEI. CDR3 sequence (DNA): TGTGCCAGCACAGTGAATACAGCTAGCAATCAGCCCCAGCATTTT. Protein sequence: CASTVNTASNQPQHF. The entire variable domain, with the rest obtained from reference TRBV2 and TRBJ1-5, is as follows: EPEVTQTPSHQVTQMGQEVILRCVPISNHLYFYWYRQILGQKVEFLVSFYNNEISEKSEIFDDQFSVERPDGSNFTLKIRSTKLEDSAMYFCASTVNTASNQPQHFGDGTRLSIL.

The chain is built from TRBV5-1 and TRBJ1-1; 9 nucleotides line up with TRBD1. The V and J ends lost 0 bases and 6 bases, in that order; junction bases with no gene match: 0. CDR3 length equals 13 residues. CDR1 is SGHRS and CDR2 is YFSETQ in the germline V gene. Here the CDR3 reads CASSLGDRAEAFF. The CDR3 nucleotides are TGCGCCAGCAGCTTGGGGGACAGGGCTGAAGCTTTCTTT.

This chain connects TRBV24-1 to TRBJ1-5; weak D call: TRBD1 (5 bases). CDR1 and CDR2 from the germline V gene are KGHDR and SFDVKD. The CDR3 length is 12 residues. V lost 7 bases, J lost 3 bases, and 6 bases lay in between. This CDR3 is CATSRDNQPQHF. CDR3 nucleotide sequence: TGTGCCACCAGCAGGGACAATCAGCCCCAGCATTTT.